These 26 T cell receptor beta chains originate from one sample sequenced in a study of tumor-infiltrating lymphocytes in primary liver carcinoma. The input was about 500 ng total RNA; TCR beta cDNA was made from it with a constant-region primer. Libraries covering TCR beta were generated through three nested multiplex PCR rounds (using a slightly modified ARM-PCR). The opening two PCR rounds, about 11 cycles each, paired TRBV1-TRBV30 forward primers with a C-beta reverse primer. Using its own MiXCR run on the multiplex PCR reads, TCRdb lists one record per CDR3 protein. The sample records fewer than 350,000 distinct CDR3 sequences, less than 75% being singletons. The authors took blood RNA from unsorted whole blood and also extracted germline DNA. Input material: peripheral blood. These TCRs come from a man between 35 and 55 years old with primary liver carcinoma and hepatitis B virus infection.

The CDR3 reads CASSLGDSSMNTEAFF. CDR3 DNA sequence: TGCGCCAGCAGCTTGGGTGACAGCTCCATGAACACTGAAGCTTTCTTT. The chain links TRBV5-1 to TRBJ1-1, with D perhaps matching TRBD1 (5 bases). V was clipped by 0 bases and J by 0 bases, with 12 bases between them. The CDR3 runs to 16 residues. The germline V gene has CDR1 SGHRS and CDR2 YFSETQ.

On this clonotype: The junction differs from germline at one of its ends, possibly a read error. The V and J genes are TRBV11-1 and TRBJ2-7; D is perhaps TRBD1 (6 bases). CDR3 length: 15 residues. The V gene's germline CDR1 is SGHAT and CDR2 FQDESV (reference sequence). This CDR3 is CASSRRGTYTYKQYF. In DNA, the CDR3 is TGTGCCAGCAGCAGGCGTGGGACATACACCTACAAGCAGTACTTC.

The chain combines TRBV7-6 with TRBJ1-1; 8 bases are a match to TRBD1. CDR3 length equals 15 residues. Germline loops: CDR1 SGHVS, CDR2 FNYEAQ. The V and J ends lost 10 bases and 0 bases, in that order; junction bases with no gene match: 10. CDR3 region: CAIGDGTGLNTEAFF. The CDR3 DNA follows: TGTGCCATCGGCGATGGGACAGGCTTGAACACTGAAGCTTTCTTT.

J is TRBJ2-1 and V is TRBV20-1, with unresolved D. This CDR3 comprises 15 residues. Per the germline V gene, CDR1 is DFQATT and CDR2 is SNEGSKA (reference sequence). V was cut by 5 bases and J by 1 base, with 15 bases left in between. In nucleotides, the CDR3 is TGCAGTGCTGGGGAACCTAGGGCGTCCTACAATGAGCAGTTCTTC. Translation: CSAGEPRASYNEQFF.

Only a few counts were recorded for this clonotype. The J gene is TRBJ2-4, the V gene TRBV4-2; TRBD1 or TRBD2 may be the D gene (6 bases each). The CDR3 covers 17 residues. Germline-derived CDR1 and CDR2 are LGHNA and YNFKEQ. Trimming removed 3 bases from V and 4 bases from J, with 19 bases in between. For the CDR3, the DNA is TGTGCCAGCAGCCAGAAAGCGGGCCCCCAGGGGAAAAACATTCAGTACTTC. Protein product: CASSQKAGPQGKNIQYF.

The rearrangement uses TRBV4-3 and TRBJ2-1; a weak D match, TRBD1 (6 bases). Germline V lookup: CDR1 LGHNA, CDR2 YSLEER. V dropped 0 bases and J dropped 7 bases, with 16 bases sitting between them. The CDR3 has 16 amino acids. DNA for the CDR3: TGCGCCAGCAGCCAAGACGGCCAGACAGGTTCGAATGAGCAGTTCTTC. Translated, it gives CASSQDGQTGSNEQFF.

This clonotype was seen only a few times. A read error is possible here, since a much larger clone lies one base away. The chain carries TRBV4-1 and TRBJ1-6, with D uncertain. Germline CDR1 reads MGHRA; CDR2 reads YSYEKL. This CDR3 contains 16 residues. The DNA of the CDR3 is TGCGCCAGCAGCCATATACTGAGGGCCAAAGGTTCATCCCTCCACTTT. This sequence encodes CASSHILRAKGSSLHF.

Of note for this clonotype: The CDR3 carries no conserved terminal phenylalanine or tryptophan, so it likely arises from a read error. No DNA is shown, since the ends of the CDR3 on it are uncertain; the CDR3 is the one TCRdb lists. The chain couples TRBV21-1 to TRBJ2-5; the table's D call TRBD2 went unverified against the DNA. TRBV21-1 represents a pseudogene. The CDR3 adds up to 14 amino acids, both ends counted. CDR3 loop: CASFRDQTWETQYL.

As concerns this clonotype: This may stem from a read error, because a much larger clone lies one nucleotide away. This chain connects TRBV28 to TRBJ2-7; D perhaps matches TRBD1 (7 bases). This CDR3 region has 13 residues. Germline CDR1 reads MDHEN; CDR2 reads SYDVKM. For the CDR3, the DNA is TGTGCCAGCAGTCCCGGACAGGACTACAAGCAGTACTTC. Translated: CASSPGQDYKQYF.

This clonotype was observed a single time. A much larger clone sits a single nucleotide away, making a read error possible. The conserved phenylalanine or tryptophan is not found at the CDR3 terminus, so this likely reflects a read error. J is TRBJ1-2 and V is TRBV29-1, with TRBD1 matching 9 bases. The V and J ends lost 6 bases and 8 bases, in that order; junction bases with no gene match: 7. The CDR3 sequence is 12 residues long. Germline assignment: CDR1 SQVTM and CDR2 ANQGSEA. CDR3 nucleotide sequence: TGCAGCGTCCCCGGGACAGGGTTCGGCTACACCCTC. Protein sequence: CSVPGTGFGYTL.

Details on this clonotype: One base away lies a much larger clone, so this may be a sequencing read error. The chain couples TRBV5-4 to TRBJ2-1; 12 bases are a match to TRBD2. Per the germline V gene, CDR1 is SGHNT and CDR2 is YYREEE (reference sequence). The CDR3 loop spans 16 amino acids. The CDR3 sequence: CASSWGLAGGNNGQFF. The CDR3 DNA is TGTGCCAGCAGCTGGGGCCTAGCGGGAGGGAACAATGGGCAGTTCTTC.

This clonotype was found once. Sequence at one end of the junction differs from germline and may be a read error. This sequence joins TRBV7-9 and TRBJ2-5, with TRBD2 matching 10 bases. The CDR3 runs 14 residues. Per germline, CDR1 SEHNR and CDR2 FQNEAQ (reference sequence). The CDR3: CVSSSGTSVETQYF. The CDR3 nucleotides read TGTGTCAGCAGCTCTGGGACTAGCGTGGAGACCCAGTACTTC.

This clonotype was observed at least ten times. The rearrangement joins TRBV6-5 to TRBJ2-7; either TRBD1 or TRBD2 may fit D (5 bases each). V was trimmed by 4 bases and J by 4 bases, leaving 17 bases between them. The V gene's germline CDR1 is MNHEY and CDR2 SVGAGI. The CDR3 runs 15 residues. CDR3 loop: CASSLTGEGRYEQYF. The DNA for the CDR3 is TGTGCCAGCAGTTTAACAGGCGAGGGCCGGTACGAGCAGTACTTC.

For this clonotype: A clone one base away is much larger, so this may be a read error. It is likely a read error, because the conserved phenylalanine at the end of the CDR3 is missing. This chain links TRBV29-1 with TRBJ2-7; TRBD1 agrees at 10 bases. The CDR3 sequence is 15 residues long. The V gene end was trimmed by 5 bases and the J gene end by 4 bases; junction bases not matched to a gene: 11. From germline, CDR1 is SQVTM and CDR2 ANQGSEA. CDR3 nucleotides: TGCAGCGTTACGTTGAGGGACAGGGGACTTTACGAGCAGTACTCC. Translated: CSVTLRDRGLYEQYS.

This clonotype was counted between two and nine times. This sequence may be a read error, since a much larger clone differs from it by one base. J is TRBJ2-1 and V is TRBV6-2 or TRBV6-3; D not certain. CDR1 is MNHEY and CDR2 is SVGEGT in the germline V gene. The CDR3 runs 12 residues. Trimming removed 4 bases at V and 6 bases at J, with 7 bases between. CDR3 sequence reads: CASSFRVNEQFF. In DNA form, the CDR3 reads TGTGCCAGCAGTTTTAGGGTCAATGAGCAGTTCTTC.

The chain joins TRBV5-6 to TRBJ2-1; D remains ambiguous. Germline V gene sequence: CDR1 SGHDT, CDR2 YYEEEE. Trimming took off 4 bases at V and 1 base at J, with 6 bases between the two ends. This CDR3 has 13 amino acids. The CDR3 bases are TGTGCCAGCAGCCATCGATCCTACAATGAGCAGTTCTTC. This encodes CASSHRSYNEQFF.

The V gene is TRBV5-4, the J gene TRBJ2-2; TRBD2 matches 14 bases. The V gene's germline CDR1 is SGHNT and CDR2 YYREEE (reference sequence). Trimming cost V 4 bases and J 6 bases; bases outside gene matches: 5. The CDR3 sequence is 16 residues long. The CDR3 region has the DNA TGTGCCAGCAGCCCGACTAGCGGGGGGGGGGCCGGGGAGCTGTTTTTT. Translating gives CASSPTSGGGAGELFF.

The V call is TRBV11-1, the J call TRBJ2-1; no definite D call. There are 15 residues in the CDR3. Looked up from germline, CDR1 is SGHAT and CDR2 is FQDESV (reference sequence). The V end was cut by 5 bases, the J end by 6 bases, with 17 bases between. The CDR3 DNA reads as TGTGCCAGCAGCGTAGAGGTTAGCAGGACCAATGAGCAGTTCTTC. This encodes CASSVEVSRTNEQFF. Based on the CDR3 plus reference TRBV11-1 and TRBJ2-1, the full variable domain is EAEVAQSPRYKITEKSQAVAFWCDPISGHATLYWYRQILGQGPELLVQFQDESVVDDSQLPKDRFSAERLKGVDSTLKIQPAELGDSAMYLCASSVEVSRTNEQFFGPGTRLTVL.

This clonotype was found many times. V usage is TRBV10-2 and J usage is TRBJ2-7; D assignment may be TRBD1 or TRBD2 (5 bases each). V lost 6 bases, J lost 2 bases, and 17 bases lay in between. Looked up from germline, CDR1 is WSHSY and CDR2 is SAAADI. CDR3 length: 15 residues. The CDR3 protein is CASSDRGRDTYEQYF. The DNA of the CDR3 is TGCGCCAGCAGCGACCGGGGCAGGGATACCTACGAGCAGTACTTC.

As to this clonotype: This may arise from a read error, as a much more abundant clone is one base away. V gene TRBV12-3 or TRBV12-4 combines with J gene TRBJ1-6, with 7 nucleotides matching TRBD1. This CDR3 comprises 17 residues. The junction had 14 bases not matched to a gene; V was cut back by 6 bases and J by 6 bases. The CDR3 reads CASSSKGAGQTNSPLHF. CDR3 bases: TGTGCCAGCAGCTCGAAGGGCGCGGGACAGACTAATTCACCCCTCCACTTT.

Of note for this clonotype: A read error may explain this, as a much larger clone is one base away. The CDR3, as DNA: TGTGCCAGCAGTGGAGGGAACGAGCAGTACTTC. It encodes CASSGGNEQYF. V and J are TRBV6-1 and TRBJ2-7, with D possibly matching TRBD2 (5 bases). Per germline, CDR1 MNHNS and CDR2 SASEGT. The CDR3 length is 11 residues. Deletions cut 4 bases from V and 5 bases from J, with 6 bases between.

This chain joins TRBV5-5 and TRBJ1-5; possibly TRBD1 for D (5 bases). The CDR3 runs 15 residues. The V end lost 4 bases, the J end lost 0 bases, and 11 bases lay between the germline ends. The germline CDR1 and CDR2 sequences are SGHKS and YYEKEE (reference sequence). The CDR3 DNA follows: TGTGCCAGCAGCGCGGGACGGAATAGCAATCAGCCCCAGCATTTT. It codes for CASSAGRNSNQPQHF.

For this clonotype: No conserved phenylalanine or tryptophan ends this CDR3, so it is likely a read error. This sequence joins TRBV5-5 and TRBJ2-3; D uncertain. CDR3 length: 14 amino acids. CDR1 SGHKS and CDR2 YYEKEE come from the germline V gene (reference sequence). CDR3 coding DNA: TGTGCCAGCAGCTTGGACAGCTCCACGGATACACAGTATCTT. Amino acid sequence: CASSLDSSTDTQYL.

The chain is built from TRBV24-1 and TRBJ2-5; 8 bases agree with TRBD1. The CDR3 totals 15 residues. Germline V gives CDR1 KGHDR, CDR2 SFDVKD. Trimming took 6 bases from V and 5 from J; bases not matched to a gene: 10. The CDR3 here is CATSLRQGMGETQYF. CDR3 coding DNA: TGTGCCACCAGTCTGAGACAGGGGATGGGGGAGACCCAGTACTTC.

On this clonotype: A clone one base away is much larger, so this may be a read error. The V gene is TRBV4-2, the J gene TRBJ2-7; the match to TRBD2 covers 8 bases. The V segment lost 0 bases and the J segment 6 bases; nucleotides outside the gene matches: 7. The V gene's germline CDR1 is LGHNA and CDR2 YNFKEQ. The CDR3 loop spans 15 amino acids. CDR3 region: CASSQDPTSVLEQYF. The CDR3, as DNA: TGTGCCAGCAGCCAAGACCCGACTAGCGTACTCGAGCAGTACTTC.

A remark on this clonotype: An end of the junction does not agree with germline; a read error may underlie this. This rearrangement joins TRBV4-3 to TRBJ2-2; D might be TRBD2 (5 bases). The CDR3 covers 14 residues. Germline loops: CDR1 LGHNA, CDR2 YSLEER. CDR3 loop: CASRSSADTGELFF. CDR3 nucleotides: TGCGCCAGCAGAAGTAGCGCCGACACCGGGGAACTGTTTTTT.